The 9 T cell receptor beta chains given below trace back to one sample, sequenced in a study of cytomegalovirus exposure and HLA in healthy donors. The PCR contained 60 Vbeta and 13 Jbeta primers. The method was immunoSEQ multiplex PCR; TCRdb's version includes in-frame clones alone and lacks a portion of them. This sample carries 95,000 to 150,000 clones, approximately 72% of them seen once, and the ten largest clones take 1.5%. Sequenced sample: PBMCs. These receptor sequences come from a man younger than 30 in good health and CMV-seronegative.

This clone came up a few times. The rearrangement uses TRBV18 and TRBJ1-3, with D possibly being TRBD1 (5 bases). The V and J ends lost 2 bases and 8 bases respectively, with 7 bases between them. The germline V gene has CDR1 KGHSH and CDR2 LQKENI. This CDR3 is built from 12 residues. This chain's CDR3 is CASSPGAYTIYF. Written as DNA, the CDR3 is TGTGCCAGCTCACCAGGGGCGTACACCATATATTTT.

As for this clone: Germline is not matched at one junction end, which may reflect a read error. The chain uses TRBV28 and TRBJ2-2; a weak D match, TRBD1 (6 bases). Germline V gives CDR1 MDHEN, CDR2 SYDVKM. The CDR3 totals 15 residues. The DNA of the CDR3 is TGTCCCAGCAGTCCGTCACAGGGCTACACCGGGGAGCTGTTTTTT. Encoded protein: CPSSPSQGYTGELFF.

A few counts support this clone. This rearrangement joins TRBV27 to TRBJ2-6; weak D call: TRBD1 (5 bases). The CDR3 has 18 residues. Deletions cut 5 bases from V and 0 bases from J, with 17 bases between. From germline, CDR1 is MNHEY and CDR2 SMNVEV (reference sequence). CDR3 bases: TGTGCCAGCAGTCTTCACCCACGACAGAGCTCTGGGGCCAACGTCCTGACTTTC. Protein product: CASSLHPRQSSGANVLTF.

The rearrangement joins TRBV5-5 to TRBJ2-5; 11 nucleotides agree with TRBD1. Germline CDR1 is SGHKS and CDR2 is YYEKEE (reference sequence). The V and J ends lost 0 bases and 2 bases, in that order; junction bases with no gene match: 6. This CDR3 spans 17 amino acids. CDR3 sequence (DNA): TGTGCCAGCAGCTTGGGGACAGGGGGCCTTACGCAAGAGACCCAGTACTTC. Amino acids: CASSLGTGGLTQETQYF.

This chain connects TRBV28 to TRBJ2-6, with 7 bases lining up with TRBD2. V lost 7 bases and J lost 3; bases outside the gene matches: 6. The CDR3 runs to 15 residues. Germline CDR1 is MDHEN and CDR2 is SYDVKM. CDR3 protein: CASKPGGSGANVLTF. CDR3 sequence (DNA): TGTGCCAGCAAACCGGGCGGGAGTGGGGCCAACGTCCTGACTTTC.

This clone came up a few times. The chain has TRBV19 and TRBJ2-5; tentatively, D is TRBD2 (5 bases). V shed 1 base and J shed 13 bases, with 13 bases lying between them. The CDR3 has 12 amino acids. Per germline, CDR1 LNHDA and CDR2 SQIVND (reference sequence). CDR3 protein: CASSIGAGPSYF. As DNA, the CDR3 is TGTGCCAGTAGTATAGGGGCGGGCCCCTCGTACTTC.

The rearrangement uses TRBV7-8 and TRBJ2-3, with D possibly TRBD2 on 6 matching bases. V was pared by 3 bases and J by 4 bases, with 14 bases between. This CDR3 has 15 residues. CDR1 is SGHVS and CDR2 is FQNEAQ in the germline V gene. CDR3 coding DNA: TGTGCCAGCAGCTTGAACGGGGGAACCGCAGATACGCAGTATTTT. This encodes CASSLNGGTADTQYF.

The rearrangement links TRBV9 to TRBJ2-4, with 9 bases identical to TRBD1. V was pared by 2 bases and J by 11 bases, with 5 bases of the junction left unmatched. The length of the CDR3 is 13 residues. In germline, CDR1 is SGDLS, CDR2 YYNGEE. The CDR3 region has the DNA TGTGCCAGCAGCGTCGGGGACAGGGCGGTTCAGTACTTC. This sequence encodes CASSVGDRAVQYF.

The chain has TRBV15 and TRBJ2-6; TRBD1 agrees at 9 bases. Trimming removed 4 bases from V and 2 bases from J; junction bases left unmatched: 3. Germline V CDR1 and CDR2: LNHNV, YYDKDF (reference sequence). This CDR3 region has 16 residues. The CDR3 region is CATSIRTGAGANVLTF. CDR3 sequence (DNA): TGTGCCACCAGCATCCGGACAGGGGCTGGGGCCAACGTCCTGACTTTC. The variable domain in full, completed from reference TRBV15 and TRBJ2-6, reads DAMVIQNPRYQVTQFGKPVTLSCSQTLNHNVMYWYQQKSSQAPKLLFHYYDKDFNNEADTPDNFQSRRPNTSFCFLDIRSPGLGDTAMYLCATSIRTGAGANVLTFGAGSRLTVL.